This T cell receptor (beta chain) was documented in a study of early T cells in non-severe SARS-CoV-2 infection. Study background: Sequencing of unsorted whole blood was done on bulk RNA, leaving chains unpaired.

Points from the study as a whole: Lookups in VDJdb leaned toward anti-spike CD8 responses and missed private and CD4 specificities.

V was clipped by 0 bases and J by 5 bases, with 14 bases between them. This CDR3 is 16 amino acids long. CDR1 and CDR2 from the germline V gene are SGDLS and YYNGEE. This clonotype was seen only a few times. What it binds is unknown. Individual cDNA molecules each received unique molecular identifiers attached to them. TCRdb reanalysed the 5' RACE reads using MiXCR and keeps one entry per CDR3 protein. Among about 80,000 distinct CDR3 sequences listed, 9.5% to 15% were seen once. This TCR derives from an adult who was a healthcare worker with PCR-confirmed SARS-CoV-2 infection or an uninfected control (not recorded which). The donor label of this sample is uncertain. The V and J genes are TRBV9 and TRBJ1-4, with D possibly being TRBD1 (6 bases). The specimen was whole blood, collected at baseline. CDR3 amino acids: CASSVASRGQNEKLFF. CDR3 DNA sequence: TGTGCCAGCAGCGTAGCCTCCAGGGGCCAGAATGAAAAACTGTTTTTT.